These 8 T cell receptor beta chains share one sample of origin, sequenced in a study of blood T cell repertoires in COVID-19. The method was immunoSEQ multiplex PCR; TCRdb's version includes in-frame clones alone and lacks a portion of them. Seen here are approximately 150,000 clones, 87% observed once, and the top ten hold roughly 4%. The sample taken for sequencing was PBMCs or T cells enriched from blood (not recorded which). These receptor sequences come from a woman aged 40 to 50 who had been exposed to COVID-19.

V and J are TRBV7-6 and TRBJ2-1, with TRBD2 matching 9 bases. CDR1 is SGHVS, CDR2 FNYEAQ, per germline. V gave up 7 bases and J gave up 3 bases; unmatched junction bases: 10. The CDR3 has 16 amino acids. The DNA for the CDR3 is TGTGCCAGCACGGGCGCTAGCGGGGTAAGCTACAATGAGCAGTTCTTC. It is translated as CASTGASGVSYNEQFF.

The gene calls are TRBV7-6 and TRBJ2-7, with D tentatively TRBD2 (5 bases). V lost 3 bases, J lost 5 bases, and 11 bases lay in between. Germline V lookup: CDR1 SGHVS, CDR2 FNYEAQ. The CDR3 has 13 amino acids. The CDR3 spells CASSLFQADEQYF. The CDR3, as DNA: TGTGCCAGCAGCTTGTTCCAAGCGGACGAGCAGTACTTC.

V is TRBV4-1 and J is TRBJ1-6, with a weak D call TRBD1 (6 bases). V lost 1 base and J lost 8, with 9 bases in between. The length of the CDR3 is 14 residues. The germline gives CDR1 MGHRA, CDR2 YSYEKL. The CDR3 region has the DNA TGCGCCAGCAGCCAAGTCAGGGGCGATTCACCCCTCCACTTT. It specifies CASSQVRGDSPLHF.

This chain connects TRBV3-1 (or the pseudogene TRBV3-2) to TRBJ2-7; 8 bases match TRBD1. This CDR3 contains 14 residues. From germline, CDR1 is LGHDT and CDR2 YNNKEL (reference sequence). V dropped 4 bases and J dropped 5; count of bases not matched to a gene: 7. CDR3 protein: CASSPQGAGHEQYF. CDR3 DNA: TGTGCCAGCAGCCCCCAGGGGGCGGGTCACGAGCAGTACTTC.

The chain is built from TRBV7-6 and TRBJ2-3; 13 bases are a match to TRBD2. The CDR3 spans 16 residues. CDR1 SGHVS and CDR2 FNYEAQ come from the germline V gene. V shed 5 bases and J 3 bases; nucleotides not matched to a gene: 5. The CDR3 DNA sequence: TGTGCCAGCAGCAAAAGGACTAGCGGGAGAACAGATACGCAGTATTTT. Protein sequence: CASSKRTSGRTDTQYF. Looking up the rest from reference TRBV7-6 and TRBJ2-3 gives the full variable domain: GAGVSQSPRYKVTKRGQDVALRCDPISGHVSLYWYRQALGQGPEFLTYFNYEAQQDKSGLPNDRFSAERPEGSISTLTIQRTEQRDSAMYRCASSKRTSGRTDTQYFGPGTRLTVL.

The rearrangement uses TRBV5-8 and TRBJ1-1; D gene ambiguous. CDR1 is SGHTS, CDR2 YDEGEE, per germline. The CDR3 spans 15 residues. With 0 bases removed from V and 1 base from J, the gap between germline ends came to 10 bases. For the CDR3, the DNA is TGTGCCAGCAGCTTGGTCCCGCTCGGGAACACTGAAGCTTTCTTT. Protein sequence: CASSLVPLGNTEAFF.

The chain links TRBV3-1 (or the pseudogene TRBV3-2) to TRBJ1-5; D gene unclear. V was cut by 3 bases and J by 7 bases, with 10 bases left in between. The CDR3 has 13 amino acids. CDR1 is LGHDT and CDR2 is YNNKEL in the germline V gene (reference sequence). The CDR3 DNA sequence: TGTGCCAGCAGCCATGGAGGTGCACAGCCCCAGCATTTT. Amino acid sequence: CASSHGGAQPQHF.

The rearrangement joins TRBV25-1 to TRBJ2-1; the match to TRBD1 covers 11 bases. J was trimmed by 5 bases and V by 3 bases; bases with no gene match: 6. This CDR3 has 16 residues. In germline, CDR1 is MGHDK, CDR2 SYGVNS. The CDR3 nucleotides are TGTGCCAGCAGTGAGCAGGACAGGGGGCTCCACAATGAGCAGTTCTTC. Encoded protein: CASSEQDRGLHNEQFF.